These 25 T cell receptor beta chains were sequenced from one sample in a study of vaccination and CD4 T cells after COVID-19. Researchers used the Oncomine TCR Beta short-read assay to sequence DNA from cultured CD4+ T cells. One entry per CDR3 protein results from TCRdb running MiXCR on the PCR reads. In the table there are several thousand distinct CDR3 sequences, approximately 45% of which are singletons. The antigens these receptors bind are not known. Sample treatment: roughly 11-day PBMC culture with coronavirus spike peptide pools or control peptides (ViraFEST assay). The unexposed donor gave CD4+ T cells before the COVID-19 pandemic (2011-2018). The sequencing input was CD4+ T cells from blood, cultured in vitro. All receptors derive from a human donor in good health.

This clonotype is termed medium-sized. The chain recombines TRBV15 with TRBJ1-3; unclear D gene. V dropped 0 bases and J dropped 0 bases, with 9 bases sitting between them. The CDR3 runs 16 residues. CDR1 LNHNV and CDR2 YYDKDF come from the germline V gene (reference sequence). For the CDR3, the DNA is TGTGCCACCAGCAGAGATCGGGTAGCCTCTGGAAACACCATATATTTT. Translation: CATSRDRVASGNTIYF.

This clonotype came up once. V is TRBV7-2 and J is TRBJ1-4; no firm D call. CDR3 size: 16 residues. V lost 5 bases, J lost 5 bases, and 18 bases lay in between. The germline CDR1 and CDR2 sequences are SGHTA and FQGNSA. CDR3 nucleotides: TGTGCCAGCAGCCGTTTGGGAAGCCAGCTCAATGAAAAACTGTTTTTT. This translates into CASSRLGSQLNEKLFF.

This clonotype was detected only a few times. Written as DNA, the CDR3 is TGTGCCAGCAGCACCCCCTCGGGGGGGAACCCCTATGGCTACACCTTC. It specifies CASSTPSGGNPYGYTF. The rearrangement uses TRBV7-9 and TRBJ1-2, with TRBD1 as a possible D gene (5 bases). Trimming pared 5 bases from V and 4 bases from J, leaving 20 bases between. Germline V gives CDR1 SEHNR, CDR2 FQNEAQ (reference sequence). The CDR3 loop spans 16 amino acids.

The chain combines TRBV7-2 with TRBJ1-6; D uncertain. Germline V CDR1 and CDR2: SGHTA, FQGNSA. The V end was cut by 1 base, the J end by 9 bases, with 7 bases between. The CDR3 has 13 residues. CDR3 residues: CASSLGIISPLHF. In nucleotides, the CDR3 is TGTGCCAGCAGCTTAGGGATAATTTCACCCCTCCACTTT.

This chain links TRBV10-1 with TRBJ1-4; D unclear. V shed 3 bases and J shed 8 bases, with 7 bases lying between them. CDR1 and CDR2 (germline): WNHNN, SYGVQD (reference sequence). This CDR3 is 12 amino acids long. The CDR3 loop is CASSDSPEKLFF. CDR3 sequence (DNA): TGCGCCAGCAGTGATTCGCCAGAAAAACTGTTTTTT.

This clonotype was counted a few times. This chain connects TRBV19 to TRBJ2-7, with 11 bases that match TRBD2. Germline CDR1 reads LNHDA; CDR2 reads SQIVND (reference sequence). The CDR3 is made up of 16 amino acids. The junction had 9 bases not matched to a gene; V was cut back by 1 base and J by 7 bases. CDR3 in amino acids: CASSIGASGGPGEQYF. As DNA, the CDR3 is TGTGCCAGTAGTATAGGAGCTAGCGGGGGGCCGGGTGAGCAGTACTTC.

This clonotype has more than one count but fewer than ten. The chain couples TRBV6-1 to TRBJ1-6; D perhaps matches TRBD1 (5 bases). CDR1 and CDR2 (germline): MNHNS, SASEGT. V dropped 6 bases and J dropped 7 bases, with 19 bases sitting between them. The CDR3 extends over 16 amino acids. The CDR3 sequence is CASSPVRGGVNSPLHF. CDR3 nucleotides: TGTGCCAGCAGCCCGGTCCGGGGGGGGGTGAATTCACCCCTCCACTTT.

This clonotype was observed a few times. This sequence joins TRBV7-9 and TRBJ1-1, with D possibly matching TRBD1 (5 bases). Germline CDR1 and CDR2: SEHNR and FQNEAQ (reference sequence). The CDR3 is 14 amino acids. Trimming removed 3 bases at V and 4 bases at J, with 12 bases between. The CDR3 DNA follows: TGTGCCAGCAGCTTTCCGGGACTTCCCACTGAAGCTTTCTTT. Protein product: CASSFPGLPTEAFF.

The rearrangement joins TRBV6-5 to TRBJ1-1; perhaps TRBD1 as D (5 bases). V lost 3 bases and J lost 4, with 12 bases in between. This CDR3 region has 14 residues. Per the germline V gene, CDR1 is MNHEY and CDR2 is SVGAGI. Here the CDR3 DNA reads TGTGCCAGCAGTTATATCGGGGCCACCACTGAAGCTTTCTTT. Its translation is CASSYIGATTEAFF.

The chain recombines TRBV20-1 with TRBJ2-7, with D tentatively TRBD2 (5 bases). The V gene lost 1 base and the J gene lost 0 bases, with 10 bases spanning the gap. The CDR3 loop spans 14 amino acids. Per the germline V gene, CDR1 is DFQATT and CDR2 is SNEGSKA (reference sequence). CDR3 in amino acids: CSARGELSSYEQYF. Here the CDR3 DNA reads TGCAGTGCTAGAGGGGAGTTAAGCTCCTACGAGCAGTACTTC.

The V call is TRBV3-1, the J call TRBJ2-7; 10 nucleotides agree with TRBD2. Losses at the gene ends were 0 bases for V and 9 bases for J; bases not matched to a gene: 11. The CDR3 runs 16 residues. The V gene's germline CDR1 is LGHDT and CDR2 YNNKEL (reference sequence). CDR3 sequence (DNA): TGTGCCAGCAGCCAAGATTGGGCTAGCGGGGGTCCCGGGCAGTACTTC. Protein sequence: CASSQDWASGGPGQYF.

This clonotype occurred a few times. The V gene is TRBV20-1, the J gene TRBJ1-1, with 7 bases identical to TRBD1. The CDR3 has 14 amino acids. In germline, CDR1 is DFQATT, CDR2 SNEGSKA (reference sequence). The trim removed 3 bases at V and 4 bases at J, leaving 8 bases unmatched. As DNA, the CDR3 is TGCAGTGCTAGCCCCCCCCAGGGGGTCACTGAAGCTTTCTTT. Protein product: CSASPPQGVTEAFF.

The chain uses TRBV29-1 and TRBJ2-3; no clear D gene. Germline V CDR1 and CDR2: SQVTM, ANQGSEA. Deletions cut 5 bases from V and 0 bases from J, with 15 bases between. This CDR3 has 15 residues. CDR3 nucleotides: TGCAGCGTTCAAATTCGGAGTGCCAGCACAGATACGCAGTATTTT. Translation gives CSVQIRSASTDTQYF.

The sample holds a few counts of this clonotype. V is TRBV19 and J is TRBJ2-5; 9 bases map to TRBD2. The J segment lost 2 bases and the V segment lost 7 bases, leaving 11 bases of the junction unmatched. The CDR3 spans 16 residues. Germline V gives CDR1 LNHDA, CDR2 SQIVND (reference sequence). The CDR3 protein is CASIRYSGGSQETQYF. The DNA of the CDR3 is TGTGCCAGTATAAGGTATAGCGGGGGATCACAAGAGACCCAGTACTTC.

The V gene is TRBV15, the J gene TRBJ2-1; D perhaps matches TRBD2 (6 bases). Germline CDR1 reads LNHNV; CDR2 reads YYDKDF (reference sequence). The CDR3 totals 14 residues. Trimming took 0 bases from V and 6 from J, leaving 9 bases between them. DNA of the CDR3: TGTGCCACCAGCAGAGATTTGACTAGCAATGAGCAGTTCTTC. It specifies CATSRDLTSNEQFF.

The rearrangement links TRBV6-1 to TRBJ1-2; D unresolved. The V end was cut by 5 bases, the J end by 4 bases, with 8 bases between. In germline, CDR1 is MNHNS, CDR2 SASEGT. The CDR3 is 12 residues long. The CDR3 reads CASSKDGYGYTF. CDR3 DNA: TGTGCCAGCAGTAAAGACGGCTATGGCTACACCTTC.

This clonotype has only a few counts. This chain connects TRBV7-2 to TRBJ1-1; TRBD1 is a possible D gene (5 bases). Germline V gene lookup returns CDR1 SGHTA and CDR2 FQGNSA. This CDR3 is built from 13 residues. V lost 5 bases to trimming and J lost 4 bases, with 11 bases between them. The CDR3 region has the DNA TGTGCCAGCAGCATACCCGGGGGCACTGAAGCTTTCTTT. Translating gives CASSIPGGTEAFF.

This clonotype was found a few times. V gene TRBV12-3 or TRBV12-4 combines with J gene TRBJ2-5; 7 bases are shared with TRBD1. The CDR3 loop spans 12 amino acids. J was trimmed by 5 bases and V by 6 bases; bases with no gene match: 3. In nucleotides, the CDR3 is TGTGCCAGCAGAGGGGGCGGGGAGACCCAGTACTTC. As protein: CASRGGGETQYF.

Concerning this clonotype itself: Its ends do not fully match the called genes, so a read error is possible. The V gene is TRBV2, the J gene TRBJ2-7, with D possibly TRBD1 on 5 matching bases. The length of the CDR3 is 11 residues. Germline V gene lookup returns CDR1 SNHLY and CDR2 FYNNEI. The chain's CDR3 is CASSESQGSHF. DNA for the CDR3: TGTGCCAGCAGTGAATCGCAGGGTTCGCACTTC.

The gene calls are TRBV11-2 and TRBJ1-2; 7 bases are a match to TRBD1. The junction had 10 bases not matched to a gene; V was cut back by 5 bases and J by 4 bases. The CDR3 sequence is 15 residues long. Germline CDR1 SGHAT, CDR2 FQNNGV. The CDR3 sequence is CASSAGQEDFYGYTF. The CDR3 DNA follows: TGTGCCAGCAGCGCCGGACAGGAGGACTTCTATGGCTACACCTTC.

The chain combines TRBV20-1 with TRBJ2-1; 9 bases are a match to TRBD1. The length of the CDR3 is 14 residues. Germline V CDR1 and CDR2: DFQATT, SNEGSKA (reference sequence). V lost 6 bases and J lost 7; bases outside the gene matches: 10. The CDR3 loop is CSAPHLTGGNEQFF. In nucleotides, the CDR3 is TGCAGTGCCCCACACCTGACAGGGGGGAATGAGCAGTTCTTC.

This sequence joins TRBV10-1 and TRBJ2-3, with TRBD2 identical over 10 bases. There are 14 residues in the CDR3. Germline V gene lookup returns CDR1 WNHNN and CDR2 SYGVQD (reference sequence). V lost 10 bases to trimming and J lost 5 bases; unmatched junction nucleotides: 9. CDR3 in amino acids: CATRSGGAGDTQYF. For the CDR3, the DNA is TGCGCCACCAGGAGCGGGGGGGCTGGAGATACGCAGTATTTT.

This clonotype was observed a few times. V gene TRBV10-3 combines with J gene TRBJ1-2; the D gene is possibly TRBD1 (6 bases). Germline-derived CDR1 and CDR2 are ENHRY and SYGVKD. This CDR3 has 12 amino acids. The germline V and J ends were trimmed by 8 bases and 6 bases, with 13 bases remaining between them. CDR3 DNA: TGTGCCATCCAAAGGGGGGGAAATGGCTACACCTTC. This encodes CAIQRGGNGYTF.

The genes are TRBV12-3 or TRBV12-4 and TRBJ2-5; D is unclear. Trimming shortened V by 3 bases and J by 5 bases, and 7 bases separated the two germline ends. The CDR3 spans 12 residues. The CDR3 bases are TGTGCCAGCAGTTTTTTCGATGAGACCCAGTACTTC. Encoded protein: CASSFFDETQYF.

In its sample, this clonotype is medium-sized. The rearrangement links TRBV6-1 to TRBJ1-6, with a weak D call TRBD1 (5 bases). V was trimmed by 3 bases and J by 5 bases, leaving 8 bases between them. CDR3 size: 14 residues. Per the germline V gene, CDR1 is MNHNS and CDR2 is SASEGT. The CDR3 nucleotides are TGTGCCAGCAGTGAGGGACCTGATAATTCACCCCTCCACTTT. This codes for CASSEGPDNSPLHF.